This T cell receptor beta chain was sequenced during a study of cytomegalovirus exposure and HLA in healthy donors. The wider study: The use of the same platform for the 110 or so validation repertoires and the 550 to 850 first-cohort repertoires was reported by a later analysis.

The CDR3 extends over 15 amino acids. Trimming cost V 1 base and J 6 bases, with 18 bases left between them. CDR1 is SQVTM and CDR2 is ANQGSEA in the germline V gene. From the roughly 120-subject validation cohort, which was separate from the roughly 630-subject first cohort, the donors were drawn. Study-level points and caveats: The classifier, whose performance was assessed in both the original and validation cohorts, reportedly diagnosed cytomegalovirus status with high specificity and sensitivity. Testing in vitro showed a few CMV-associated chains specific for CMV antigens.

Generated by immunoSEQ multiplex PCR, the TCRdb table keeps only in-frame clones and is missing some. This repertoire shows some 160,000 clones, more than 70% found once; its top ten account for approximately 3%. On this clone itself: Its antigen is not identified.

The sequenced sample consisted of PBMCs. This TCR came from a man aged 18 to 29 in good health and CMV-seronegative. The chain carries TRBV29-1 and TRBJ1-1; D is ambiguous. The CDR3 protein is CSVEGPLEGGAEAFF. CDR3 sequence (DNA): TGCAGCGTTGAAGGACCGCTCGAGGGTGGAGCTGAAGCTTTCTTT.